The 31 T cell receptor beta chains given below trace back to one sample, sequenced in a study of T cell repertoires in aging, cancer and after chemotherapy. TCR beta rearrangements were amplified from peripheral blood genomic DNA. Multiplex touch-down PCR with TRB-A/B primers amplified rearranged V-D-J TRB sequences. In TCRdb, the multiplex PCR reads were re-called with MiXCR into one record per CDR3 protein. The sample lists roughly 2,000 distinct CDR3 sequences, about 26% occurring once. The specimen sequenced was blood. These receptors were obtained from a human donor with a solid tumor.

The V call is TRBV28, the J call TRBJ2-7; D is unresolved. This CDR3 comprises 15 residues. CDR1 is MDHEN, CDR2 SYDVKM, per germline. V was shortened by 6 bases and J by 0 bases, with 15 bases between the two germline ends. Here the CDR3 reads CASSPNDGSSYEQYF. CDR3 in DNA: TGTGCCAGCAGCCCGAATGACGGTAGCTCCTACGAGCAGTACTTC.

The chain has TRBV6-2 or TRBV6-3 and TRBJ1-3; D is possibly TRBD1 (5 bases). The germline V and J ends were trimmed by 6 bases and 0 bases, with 18 bases remaining between them. The germline V gene encodes CDR1 MNHEY and CDR2 SVGEGT. The CDR3 is 17 amino acids. In DNA, the CDR3 is TGTGCCAGCAGATCGTTGTCCGGGGCCCTCTCTGGAAACACCATATATTTT. Translated, it gives CASRSLSGALSGNTIYF.

Within the sample, this clonotype is large. The V and J genes are TRBV29-1 and TRBJ1-2, with D perhaps matching TRBD1 (5 bases). Germline V gene sequence: CDR1 SQVTM, CDR2 ANQGSEA. Deletions cut 6 bases from V and 3 bases from J, with 11 bases between. The CDR3 extends over 12 amino acids. CDR3 region: CSVIREDYGYTF. CDR3 sequence (DNA): TGCAGCGTAATCAGGGAGGACTATGGCTACACCTTC.

This clonotype was counted a few times. The chain carries TRBV20-1 and TRBJ2-7, with D unclear. V was trimmed by 4 bases and J by 0 bases, leaving 13 bases between them. This CDR3 contains 14 residues. Germline assignment: CDR1 DFQATT and CDR2 SNEGSKA (reference sequence). CDR3 amino acids: CSATVPGYSYEQYF. In nucleotides, the CDR3 is TGCAGTGCTACCGTACCCGGTTACTCCTACGAGCAGTACTTC.

The chain has TRBV5-6 and TRBJ2-3; a weak D match, TRBD1 (5 bases). CDR1 SGHDT and CDR2 YYEEEE come from the germline V gene. V was cut by 6 bases and J by 3 bases, with 8 bases left in between. The CDR3 runs 12 residues. The CDR3 loop reads CASTPGTDTQYF. The CDR3 coding sequence is TGTGCCAGCACCCCAGGGACAGATACGCAGTATTTT.

A few counts support this clonotype. The rearrangement links TRBV27 to TRBJ2-1; 9 bases align to TRBD2. CDR1 is MNHEY and CDR2 is SMNVEV in the germline V gene (reference sequence). The CDR3 totals 18 residues. The V segment lost 3 bases and the J segment 1 base; nucleotides outside the gene matches: 10. The CDR3 sequence: CASSFIAGGPVSYNEQFF. The CDR3, as DNA: TGTGCCAGCAGTTTCATCGCGGGAGGGCCCGTTTCCTACAATGAGCAGTTCTTC.

The chain carries TRBV27 and TRBJ1-5; possible D gene TRBD1, 5 bases. V gave up 6 bases and J gave up 3 bases, with 21 bases separating them. The CDR3 is 17 residues long. Germline V gene lookup returns CDR1 MNHEY and CDR2 SMNVEV (reference sequence). As DNA, the CDR3 is TGTGCCAGCAGCTCAGGGCGCATCCCCGCGAACAATCAGCCCCAGCATTTT. Translation gives CASSSGRIPANNQPQHF.

The V call is TRBV6-1, the J call TRBJ1-3, with a possible D match to TRBD1 (6 bases). CDR3 length: 16 amino acids. Germline assignment: CDR1 MNHNS and CDR2 SASEGT. With 4 bases removed from V and 1 base from J, the gap between germline ends came to 14 bases. CDR3 DNA sequence: TGTGCCAGCAGTGTTCTCGGGGGCACGTCTGGAAACACCATATATTTT. It translates to CASSVLGGTSGNTIYF.

This clonotype qualifies as large (0.1 to 1%). The chain recombines TRBV29-1 with TRBJ1-1; D possibly corresponds to TRBD1 (5 bases). This CDR3 is 12 amino acids long. Germline CDR1 is SQVTM and CDR2 is ANQGSEA. V was trimmed by 3 bases and J by 3 bases, leaving 8 bases between them. CDR3 coding DNA: TGCAGCGTTGATCCCAGGGACACTGAAGCTTTCTTT. Translation gives CSVDPRDTEAFF.

This clonotype is classed as medium-sized (0.01 to 0.1%). This chain connects TRBV20-1 to TRBJ1-1; D uncertain. Germline CDR1 reads DFQATT; CDR2 reads SNEGSKA (reference sequence). CDR3 length equals 11 residues. V was cut by 5 bases and J by 1 base, with 5 bases left in between. The CDR3 sequence is CSAQGNTEAFF. The CDR3 DNA sequence: TGCAGTGCTCAAGGGAACACTGAAGCTTTCTTT.

The rearrangement links TRBV7-3 to TRBJ2-5; 10 bases map to TRBD2. Germline V lookup: CDR1 SGHTA, CDR2 FQGTGA. The V and J ends lost 11 bases and 1 base, in that order; junction bases with no gene match: 7. The CDR3 consists of 14 residues. As DNA, the CDR3 is TGTGCCGTTTTAGCGGGAGGCCGCCAAGAGACCCAGTACTTC. It translates to CAVLAGGRQETQYF.

By share, this clonotype ranks as medium-sized (0.01 to 0.1%). The gene calls are TRBV19 and TRBJ2-7; D is ambiguous. The CDR3 has 17 amino acids. V lost 2 bases, J lost 0 bases, and 17 bases lay in between. In germline, CDR1 is LNHDA, CDR2 SQIVND (reference sequence). The CDR3 spells CASSIHSADGPSYEQYF. As DNA, the CDR3 is TGTGCCAGTAGTATACATTCTGCGGACGGACCCTCCTACGAGCAGTACTTC.

This chain uses TRBV20-1 with TRBJ1-1; D is possibly TRBD1 (6 bases). Germline CDR1 DFQATT, CDR2 SNEGSKA (reference sequence). Trimming shortened V by 5 bases and J by 7 bases, and 17 bases separated the two germline ends. This CDR3 spans 13 amino acids. The CDR3 bases are TGCAGTGCTGGGCGGGGGGGCGGCATTGAAGCTTTCTTT. Translation gives CSAGRGGGIEAFF.

This clonotype showed up just a few times. The chain joins TRBV14 to TRBJ2-7; the D is unclear. The germline V gene has CDR1 SGHDN and CDR2 FVKESK. The CDR3 spans 14 residues. Deletions cut 1 base from V and 2 bases from J, with 9 bases between. In DNA, the CDR3 is TGTGCCAGCAGCCAAGGGAGCAGAACCTACGAGCAGTACTTC. Encoded protein: CASSQGSRTYEQYF.

The chain has TRBV6-1 and TRBJ1-3, with 11 positions matching TRBD1. The V segment lost 4 bases and the J segment 4 bases; nucleotides outside the gene matches: 12. This CDR3 comprises 18 residues. Germline assignment: CDR1 MNHNS and CDR2 SASEGT. DNA of the CDR3: TGTGCCAGCAGTGTGGACAGGGGGCACGCCGCGGAGGGAAACACCATATATTTT. Protein sequence: CASSVDRGHAAEGNTIYF.

The chain uses TRBV19 and TRBJ2-3; D possibly uses TRBD1 or TRBD2 (6 bases each). Germline CDR1 and CDR2: LNHDA and SQIVND (reference sequence). The CDR3 loop spans 16 amino acids. The ends were cut back, 7 bases at V and 6 bases at J, with 23 bases in the middle. The CDR3 bases are TGTGCCAGTACCCCCCGGGGGCTCACGCATATGGATACGCAGTATTTT. Translated, it gives CASTPRGLTHMDTQYF. The full variable domain, with the rest looked up from reference TRBV19 and TRBJ2-3, is DGGITQSPKYLFRKEGQNVTLSCEQNLNHDAMYWYRQDPGQGLRLIYYSQIVNDFQKGDIAEGYSVSREKKESFPLTVTSAQKNPTAFYLCASTPRGLTHMDTQYFGPGTRLTVL.

The J gene is TRBJ1-1, the V gene TRBV18; D not resolved. V was shortened by 4 bases and J by 5 bases, with 8 bases between the two germline ends. This CDR3 region has 12 residues. Germline CDR1 reads KGHSH; CDR2 reads LQKENI. CDR3 region: CASSHPSTEAFF. CDR3 nucleotide sequence: TGTGCCAGCTCACATCCCAGTACTGAAGCTTTCTTT. Variable domain in full (rest from reference TRBV18 and TRBJ1-1): NAGVMQNPRHLVRRRGQEARLRCSPMKGHSHVYWYRQLPEEGLKFMVYLQKENIIDESGMPKERFSAEFPKEGPSILRIQQVVRGDSAAYFCASSHPSTEAFFGQGTRLTVV.

Within the sample, this clonotype is large. The V and J genes are TRBV6-5 and TRBJ2-2; D perhaps matches TRBD2 (5 bases). Germline-derived CDR1 and CDR2 are MNHEY and SVGAGI. V lost 5 bases to trimming and J lost 0 bases, with 13 bases between them. This CDR3 comprises 16 residues. The CDR3 reads CASSHRRFSNTGELFF. The CDR3 DNA is TGTGCCAGCAGTCATAGGAGGTTTTCGAACACCGGGGAGCTGTTTTTT.

This clonotype is large in the sample. The CDR3 here is CASSPEFSYYEQYF. The CDR3 nucleotides read TGTGCCAGCAGCCCAGAGTTTAGCTACTACGAGCAGTACTTC. V and J are TRBV7-6 and TRBJ2-7; the D is unclear. V lost 5 bases to trimming and J lost 3 bases, with 14 bases between them. Germline values: CDR1 SGHVS, CDR2 FNYEAQ. The CDR3 contains 14 residues.

The chain recombines TRBV27 with TRBJ1-2, with 7 bases that match TRBD1. After removal of 6 bases from V and 4 bases from J, the junction contained 8 bases not matched to a gene. CDR3 length: 14 amino acids. CDR1 and CDR2 (germline): MNHEY, SMNVEV (reference sequence). CDR3 in amino acids: CASRRTGIGYGYTF. CDR3 nucleotides: TGTGCCAGCAGACGGACAGGAATTGGCTATGGCTACACCTTC.

As regards this clonotype: A much larger clone lies one base from this, so it may be a read error. CDR3 in DNA: TGTGCCAGCAGTCCTCATACCGGGACGTCCTACAAGCAGTACTTC. The encoded protein is CASSPHTGTSYKQYF. The rearrangement joins TRBV27 to TRBJ2-7; D is tentatively TRBD1 or TRBD2 (5 bases each). The CDR3 length is 15 residues. CDR1 MNHEY and CDR2 SMNVEV come from the germline V gene (reference sequence).

V and J are TRBV5-4 and TRBJ2-3, with D tentatively TRBD2 (6 bases). Germline loops: CDR1 SGHNT, CDR2 YYREEE (reference sequence). This CDR3 contains 16 residues. V was pared by 0 bases and J by 2 bases, with 13 bases between. The CDR3: CASSLGSGDSTDTQYF. CDR3 bases: TGTGCCAGCAGCTTGGGGTCGGGAGACTCCACAGATACGCAGTATTTT.

The sample holds a few counts of this clonotype. This rearrangement joins TRBV5-1 to TRBJ1-1; D not certain. The CDR3 extends over 12 amino acids. V lost 0 bases and J 11 bases, leaving 11 bases between the germline ends. CDR1 SGHRS and CDR2 YFSETQ come from the germline V gene. The CDR3 coding sequence is TGCGCCAGCAGCTTGGGAGCGAGTCGGGCTTTCTTT. Amino acid sequence: CASSLGASRAFF.

As for this clonotype: A much larger clone is a single base away; this may be a read error. The chain is built from TRBV19 and TRBJ1-2; 7 nucleotides agree with TRBD1. V lost 6 bases, J lost 4 bases, and 11 bases stayed unmatched. Germline lookup yields CDR1 LNHDA and CDR2 SQIVND (reference sequence). This CDR3 comprises 15 residues. The CDR3 DNA sequence: TGTGCCAGTAGGATCGAGACAGGGAGAGGCTATGGCTACACCTTC. Amino acids: CASRIETGRGYGYTF.

The J gene is TRBJ2-1, the V gene TRBV19, with 12 bases that match TRBD1. V lost 4 bases to trimming and J lost 5 bases; unmatched junction nucleotides: 6. The CDR3 consists of 16 residues. Germline V gives CDR1 LNHDA, CDR2 SQIVND (reference sequence). This CDR3 reads CASSRGTGGRDNEQFF. The DNA for the CDR3 is TGTGCCAGTAGTAGGGGGACAGGGGGCAGGGACAATGAGCAGTTCTTC.

This clonotype was recorded a few times. The chain uses TRBV5-4 and TRBJ2-7, with 8 bases fitting TRBD2. This CDR3 contains 17 residues. The germline V gene encodes CDR1 SGHNT and CDR2 YYREEE (reference sequence). With V trimmed by 4 bases and J by 5 bases, 17 bases remained unmatched. CDR3 in amino acids: CASSRQLAAGRSHEQYF. The CDR3 bases are TGTGCCAGCAGCCGCCAACTAGCGGCCGGGAGGTCCCACGAGCAGTACTTC. Combining the CDR3 with reference TRBV5-4 and TRBJ2-7 gives the whole variable domain ETGVTQSPTHLIKTRGQQVTLRCSSQSGHNTVSWYQQALGQGPQFIFQYYREEENGRGNFPPRFSGLQFPNYSSELNVNALELDDSALYLCASSRQLAAGRSHEQYFGPGTRLTVT.

J is TRBJ1-3 and V is TRBV18; D is unresolved. This CDR3 has 13 residues. Germline V lookup: CDR1 KGHSH, CDR2 LQKENI. Deletions cut 5 bases from V and 8 bases from J, with 13 bases between. CDR3: CASSSSRADTIYF. Here the CDR3 DNA reads TGTGCCAGCTCATCATCCCGGGCGGACACCATATATTTT. Combining the CDR3 with reference TRBV18 and TRBJ1-3 gives the whole variable domain NAGVMQNPRHLVRRRGQEARLRCSPMKGHSHVYWYRQLPEEGLKFMVYLQKENIIDESGMPKERFSAEFPKEGPSILRIQQVVRGDSAAYFCASSSSRADTIYFGEGSWLTVV.

The chain employs TRBV19 and TRBJ1-4; D unresolved. V gave up 5 bases and J gave up 7 bases, with 11 bases separating them. Looked up from germline, CDR1 is LNHDA and CDR2 is SQIVND (reference sequence). The CDR3 loop spans 13 amino acids. Here the CDR3 reads CASSPRPVEKLFF. CDR3 nucleotide sequence: TGTGCCAGTAGTCCCCGACCGGTTGAAAAACTGTTTTTT.

The chain is built from TRBV20-1 and TRBJ2-7, with D possibly called TRBD1 or TRBD2 (5 bases each). Per germline, CDR1 DFQATT and CDR2 SNEGSKA (reference sequence). V was cut by 6 bases and J by 9 bases, with 12 bases left in between. CDR3 size: 10 residues. The CDR3 loop reads CSAHHGGQYF. CDR3 bases: TGCAGTGCCCACCATGGGGGGCAGTACTTC.

The chain has TRBV28 and TRBJ2-5, with 13 bases aligning to TRBD2. The CDR3 runs to 16 residues. Germline values: CDR1 MDHEN, CDR2 SYDVKM. V lost 5 bases, J lost 6 bases, and 9 bases stayed unmatched. Here the CDR3 reads CASSQRTSGSAKTQYF. As DNA, the CDR3 is TGTGCCAGCAGTCAAAGGACTAGCGGGAGTGCGAAGACCCAGTACTTC.

This clonotype was observed a few times. The J gene is TRBJ1-5, the V gene TRBV12-3 or TRBV12-4; TRBD1 aligns across 7 bases. The V gene end was trimmed by 7 bases and the J gene end by 4 bases; junction bases not matched to a gene: 7. This CDR3 region has 14 residues. The CDR3 bases are TGTGCCAGCACCGTGAGACAGGGTAATCAGCCCCAGCATTTT. Translated, it gives CASTVRQGNQPQHF.